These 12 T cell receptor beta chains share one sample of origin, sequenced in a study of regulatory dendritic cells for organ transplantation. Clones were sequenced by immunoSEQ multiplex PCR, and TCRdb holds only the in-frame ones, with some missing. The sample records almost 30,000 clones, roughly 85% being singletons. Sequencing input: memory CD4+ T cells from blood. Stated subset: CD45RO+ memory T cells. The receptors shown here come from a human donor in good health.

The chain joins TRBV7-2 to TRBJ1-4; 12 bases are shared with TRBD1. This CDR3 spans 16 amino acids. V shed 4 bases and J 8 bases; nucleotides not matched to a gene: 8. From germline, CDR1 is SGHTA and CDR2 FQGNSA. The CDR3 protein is CASSWDRGRSREKLFF. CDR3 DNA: TGTGCCAGCAGCTGGGACAGGGGGCGATCTAGGGAAAAACTGTTTTTT.

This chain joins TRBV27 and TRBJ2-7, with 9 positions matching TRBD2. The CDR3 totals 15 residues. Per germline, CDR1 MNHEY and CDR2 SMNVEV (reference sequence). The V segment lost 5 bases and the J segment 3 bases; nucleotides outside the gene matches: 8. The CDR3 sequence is CASSRKGLADYEQYF. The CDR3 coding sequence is TGTGCCAGCAGTCGCAAGGGACTAGCCGACTACGAGCAGTACTTC.

The CDR3 reads CASSAGLAASYNEQFF. CDR3 in DNA: TGTGCCAGCAGCGCGGGACTAGCGGCATCCTACAATGAGCAGTTCTTC. V usage is TRBV5-4 and J usage is TRBJ2-1, with TRBD2 matching 11 bases. Trimming cost V 4 bases and J 1 base; bases outside gene matches: 4. Germline V lookup: CDR1 SGHNT, CDR2 YYREEE (reference sequence). CDR3 length equals 16 residues.

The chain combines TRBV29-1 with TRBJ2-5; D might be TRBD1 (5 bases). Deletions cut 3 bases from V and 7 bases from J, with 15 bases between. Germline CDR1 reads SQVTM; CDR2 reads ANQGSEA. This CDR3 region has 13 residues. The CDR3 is CSVDRAHGGTQYF. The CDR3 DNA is TGCAGCGTTGACAGGGCCCATGGCGGGACCCAGTACTTC.

For the CDR3, the DNA is TGTGCCAGCAGCTCGGACATACACTCTGGAAACACCATATATTTT. Its protein is CASSSDIHSGNTIYF. V is TRBV7-6 and J is TRBJ1-3; tentative D call: TRBD1 (5 bases). Germline loops: CDR1 SGHVS, CDR2 FNYEAQ. V lost 4 bases and J lost 0, with 10 bases in between. The CDR3 covers 15 residues.

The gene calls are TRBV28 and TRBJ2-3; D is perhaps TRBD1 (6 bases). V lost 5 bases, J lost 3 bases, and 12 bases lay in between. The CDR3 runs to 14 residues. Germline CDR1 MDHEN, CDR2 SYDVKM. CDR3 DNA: TGTGCCAGCAGTAACCCTACAGGGACAGATACGCAGTATTTT. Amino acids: CASSNPTGTDTQYF. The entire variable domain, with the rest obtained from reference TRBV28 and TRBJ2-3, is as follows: DVKVTQSSRYLVKRTGEKVFLECVQDMDHENMFWYRQDPGLGLRLIYFSYDVKMKEKGDIPEGYSVSREKKERFSLILESASTNQTSMYLCASSNPTGTDTQYFGPGTRLTVL.

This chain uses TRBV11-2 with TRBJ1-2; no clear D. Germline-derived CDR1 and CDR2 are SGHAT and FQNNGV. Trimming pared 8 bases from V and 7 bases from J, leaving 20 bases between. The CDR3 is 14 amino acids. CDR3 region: CASRKTTRDSGYTF. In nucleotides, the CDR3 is TGTGCCAGCCGCAAGACAACCCGGGATAGTGGCTACACCTTC.

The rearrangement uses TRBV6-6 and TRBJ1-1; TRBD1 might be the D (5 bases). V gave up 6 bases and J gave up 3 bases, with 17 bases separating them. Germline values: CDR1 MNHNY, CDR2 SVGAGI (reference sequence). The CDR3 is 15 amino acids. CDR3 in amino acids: CASRDQSGRDTEAFF. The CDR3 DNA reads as TGTGCCAGCAGGGACCAGTCAGGGAGAGACACTGAAGCTTTCTTT.

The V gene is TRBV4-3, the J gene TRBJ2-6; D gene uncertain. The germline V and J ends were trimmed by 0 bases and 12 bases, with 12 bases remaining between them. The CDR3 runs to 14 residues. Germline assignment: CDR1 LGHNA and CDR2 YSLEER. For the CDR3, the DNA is TGCGCCAGCAGCCAAGATTTCCCCGCCGCCGTCCTGACTTTC. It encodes CASSQDFPAAVLTF.

The chain's CDR3 is CASSKQGADTQYF. The CDR3 DNA follows: TGTGCCAGCAGCAAACAGGGGGCAGATACGCAGTATTTT. This chain joins TRBV28 and TRBJ2-3, with 8 bases matching TRBD1. The ends lost 6 bases at V and 4 bases at J; junction bases unmatched: 3. The CDR3 has 13 amino acids. Germline loops: CDR1 MDHEN, CDR2 SYDVKM.

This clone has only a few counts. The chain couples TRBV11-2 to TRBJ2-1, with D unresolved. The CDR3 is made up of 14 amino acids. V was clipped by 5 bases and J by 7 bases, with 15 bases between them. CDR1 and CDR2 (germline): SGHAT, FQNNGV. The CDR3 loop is CASSPQVAVNEQFF. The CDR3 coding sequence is TGTGCCAGCAGCCCCCAGGTTGCCGTAAATGAGCAGTTCTTC.

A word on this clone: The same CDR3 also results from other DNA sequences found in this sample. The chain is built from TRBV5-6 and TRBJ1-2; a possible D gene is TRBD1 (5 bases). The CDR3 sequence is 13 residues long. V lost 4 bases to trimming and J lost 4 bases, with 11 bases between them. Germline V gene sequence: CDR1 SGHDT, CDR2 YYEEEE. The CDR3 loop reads CASSGDQPYGYTF. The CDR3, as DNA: TGTGCCAGCAGCGGGGACCAGCCCTATGGCTACACCTTC.